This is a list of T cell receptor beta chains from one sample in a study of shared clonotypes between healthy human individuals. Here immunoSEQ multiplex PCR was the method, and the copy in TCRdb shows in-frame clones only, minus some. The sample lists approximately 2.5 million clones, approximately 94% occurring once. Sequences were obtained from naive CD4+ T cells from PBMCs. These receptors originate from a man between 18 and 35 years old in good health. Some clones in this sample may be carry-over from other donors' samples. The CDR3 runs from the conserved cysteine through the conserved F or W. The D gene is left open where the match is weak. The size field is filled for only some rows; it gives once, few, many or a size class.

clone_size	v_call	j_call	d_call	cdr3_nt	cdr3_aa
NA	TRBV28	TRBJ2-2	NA	TGTGCCAGCAGTCCTGGGCTAGGGGAAACCGGGGAGCTGTTTTTT	CASSPGLGETGELFF
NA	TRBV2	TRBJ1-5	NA	TGTGCCAGCAGTGCTTCGGGGGCTGAACAGCCCCAGCATTTT	CASSASGAEQPQHF
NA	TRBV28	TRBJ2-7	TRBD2	TGTGCCAGCAGTTTAGCGGGACTAGCGGGGAAATCCTACGAGCAGTACTTC	CASSLAGLAGKSYEQYF
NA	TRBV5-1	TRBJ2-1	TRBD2	TGCGCCAGCAGCAGTAGCGGGTCCAATTTGAATGAGCAGTTCTTC	CASSSSGSNLNEQFF
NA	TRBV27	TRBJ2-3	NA	TGTGCCAGCAGTTCCGCCTGGGAGACGCAGTATTTT	CASSSAWETQYF
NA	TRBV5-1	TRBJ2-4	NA	TGCGCCAGCAGCTTGGTTGCCGGCAGAGTAGCCAAAAACATTCAGTACTTC	CASSLVAGRVAKNIQYF
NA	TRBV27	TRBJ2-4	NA	TGTGCCAGCAGCCGAGGGGACCCCAGGGACATTCAGTACTTC	CASSRGDPRDIQYF
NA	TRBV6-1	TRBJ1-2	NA	TGTGCCACCATTCGATCGCTGGGGAACAGTGGCTACACCTTC	CATIRSLGNSGYTF
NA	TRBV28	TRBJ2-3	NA	TGTGCCAGCAGTTCGCGGCAGGGGGGGATCACAGATACGCAGTATTTT	CASSSRQGGITDTQYF
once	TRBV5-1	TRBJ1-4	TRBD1	TGCGCCAGCAGCACCGACAGGGCTACTAATGAAAAACTGTTTTTT	CASSTDRATNEKLFF
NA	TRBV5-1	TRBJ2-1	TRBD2	TGCGCCAGCAGCTTCCTCGGGACTAGCGGGAGGTTTGCGTACAATGAGCAGTTCTTC	CASSFLGTSGRFAYNEQFF
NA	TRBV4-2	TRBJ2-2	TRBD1	TGTGCCAGCAGCCAAGAGTTCGCGGGACAGGGGTACGGCGGGGAGCTGTTTTTT	CASSQEFAGQGYGGELFF
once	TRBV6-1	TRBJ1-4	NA	TGTGCCAGCAGTGAAGGGGGAGCTAATGAAAAACTGTTTTTT	CASSEGGANEKLFF
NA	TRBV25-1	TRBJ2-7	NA	TGTGCCAGCAGTGAAAGCGTGACCTCCTCCTACGAGCAGTACTTC	CASSESVTSSYEQYF
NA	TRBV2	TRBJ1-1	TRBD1	TGTGCCAGCAGTTATCTGGGACAGGCTACTGAAGCTTTCTTT	CASSYLGQATEAFF
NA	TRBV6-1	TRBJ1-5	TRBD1	TGTGCCAGCAGTGAGGGACAGGGGGTTCAGCCCCAGCATTTT	CASSEGQGVQPQHF
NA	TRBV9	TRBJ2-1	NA	TGTGCCAGCAGCGTGGAAAGACTAGTGTGGGATTCCTACAATGAGCAGTTCTTC	CASSVERLVWDSYNEQFF
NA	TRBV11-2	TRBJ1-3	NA	TGTGCCAGCAGCTTGGAAAACACCATATATTTT	CASSLENTIYF
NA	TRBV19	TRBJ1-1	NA	TGTGCCAGTAGCCTCGCCCTCCTCAACACTGAAGCTTTCTTT	CASSLALLNTEAFF
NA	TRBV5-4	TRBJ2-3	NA	TGTGCCAGCAGCCCCACCGGGAGTTCAGATACGCAGTATTTT	CASSPTGSSDTQYF
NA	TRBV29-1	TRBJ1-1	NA	TGCAGCGCCCCCCGGGGGGGGCGAATAAACACTGAAGCTTTCTTT	CSAPRGGRINTEAFF
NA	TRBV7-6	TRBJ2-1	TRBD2	TGTGCCAGCAGCTCCCTCCACCTAGCGGGAGGAAATGAGCAGTTCTTC	CASSSLHLAGGNEQFF
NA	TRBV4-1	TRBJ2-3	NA	TGCGCCAGCAGCCAAGACGGGCTAGCATCCGATACGCAGTATTTT	CASSQDGLASDTQYF
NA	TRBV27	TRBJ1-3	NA	TGTGCCAGCAGACTCCAGGGTTCTGGAAACACCATATATTTT	CASRLQGSGNTIYF
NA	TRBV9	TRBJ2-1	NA	TGTGCCAGCAGCGTCTTGAGCGGGCCCAATGAGCAGTTCTTC	CASSVLSGPNEQFF
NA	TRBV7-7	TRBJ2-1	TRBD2	TGTGCCAGCAGCCCCGGGACTAGCGGGAAGGGTGAGCAGTTCTTC	CASSPGTSGKGEQFF
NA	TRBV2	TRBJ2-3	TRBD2	TGTGCCAGCAGTGGCGGGACTAGCGGGAGCCCAGATACGCAGTATTTT	CASSGGTSGSPDTQYF
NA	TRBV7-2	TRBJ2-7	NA	TGTGCCAGCAGCGTTTGGGGTGGCGACGAGCAGTACTTC	CASSVWGGDEQYF
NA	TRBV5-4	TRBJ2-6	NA	TGTGCCAGCAGCGGGCTCCGCTCTGGGGCCAACGTCCTGACTTTC	CASSGLRSGANVLTF
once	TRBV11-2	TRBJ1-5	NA	TGTGCCAGCAGCCCATCGGGGAATCAGCCCCAGCATTTT	CASSPSGNQPQHF
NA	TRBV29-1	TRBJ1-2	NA	TGCAGCGTGGGTGACGGCTACACCTTC	CSVGDGYTF
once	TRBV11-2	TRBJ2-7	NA	TGTGCCAGCAGCCCAGGACAGAGGGTCTACGAGCAGTACTTC	CASSPGQRVYEQYF
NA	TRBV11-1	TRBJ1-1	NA	TGTGCCAGCAGCTTGACGGTGAACACTGAAGCTTTCTTT	CASSLTVNTEAFF
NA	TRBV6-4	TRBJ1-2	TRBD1	TGTGCCAGCAGACAGGGGGCCGGAAAGTATGGCTACACCTTC	CASRQGAGKYGYTF
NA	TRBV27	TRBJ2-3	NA	TGTGCCAGCAGTTTATCGACAGCCTCTAGCACAGATACGCAGTATTTT	CASSLSTASSTDTQYF
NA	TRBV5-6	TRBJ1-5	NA	TGTGCCAGCAGCCAGAGGGGGTATAGCAATCAGCCCCAGCATTTT	CASSQRGYSNQPQHF
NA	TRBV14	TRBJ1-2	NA	TGTGCCAGCAGCCAAGGAGCCGGGCTCTATGGCTACACCTTC	CASSQGAGLYGYTF
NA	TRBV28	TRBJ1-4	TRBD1	TGTGCCAGCAGTTTATTAGGGACAGGGGGCGTTGAAAAACTGTTTTTT	CASSLLGTGGVEKLFF
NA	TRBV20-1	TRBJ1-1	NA	TGCAGTGCTTTCGGGGGGACTGAAGCTTTCTTT	CSAFGGTEAFF
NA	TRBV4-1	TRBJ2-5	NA	TGCGCCAGCGGGAAGGGGGTTCAGGAGACCCAGTACTTC	CASGKGVQETQYF
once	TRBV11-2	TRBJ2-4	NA	TGTGCCAGCAGCTTACTGGACACCAAAGCCAAAAACATTCAGTACTTC	CASSLLDTKAKNIQYF
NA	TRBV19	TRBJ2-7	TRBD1	TGTGCCAGTAGTAGTCGGGGACAGGGGGTCTACGAGCAGTACTTC	CASSSRGQGVYEQYF
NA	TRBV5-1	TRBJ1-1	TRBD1	TGCGCCAGCAGCCCGACAGGGGGCTCCACTGAAGCTTTCTTT	CASSPTGGSTEAFF
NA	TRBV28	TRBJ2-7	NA	TGTGCCAGCAGTTTGGGGACGATCTTTTACGGCTCCTACGAGCAGTACTTC	CASSLGTIFYGSYEQYF
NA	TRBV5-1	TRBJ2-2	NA	TGCGCCAGCAGCATCGGACGGACGAACACCGGGGAGCTGTTTTTT	CASSIGRTNTGELFF
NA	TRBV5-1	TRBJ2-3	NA	TGCGCCAGCAGCCCAAACCTTCTCACAGATACGCAGTATTTT	CASSPNLLTDTQYF
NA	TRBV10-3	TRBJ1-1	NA	TGTGCCATCAGCGAAATCCCGCCTGCCCACACTGAAGCTTTCTTT	CAISEIPPAHTEAFF
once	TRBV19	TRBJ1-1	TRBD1	TGTGCCAGTAGTACCGGGACAGGGGTAGTTCTGAACACTGAAGCTTTCTTT	CASSTGTGVVLNTEAFF
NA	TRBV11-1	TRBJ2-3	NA	TGTGCCAGCAGCTTAACCCCATCCACAGATACGCAGTATTTT	CASSLTPSTDTQYF
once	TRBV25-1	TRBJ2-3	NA	TGTGCCAGCAGTGGCCTGGGGAGGGGGGCTGGAGATACGCAGTATTTT	CASSGLGRGAGDTQYF
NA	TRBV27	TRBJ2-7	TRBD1	TGTGCCAGCAGGGACAGGGTCGACGAGCAGTACTTC	CASRDRVDEQYF
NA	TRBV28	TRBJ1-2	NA	TGTGCCAGCAGTACACCACAGAGGGGCTACACCTTC	CASSTPQRGYTF
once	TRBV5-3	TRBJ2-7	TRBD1	TGTGCCAGAAGCCCCAGACTTTGGGACAGGTTCGTTCCAGGCTACGAGCAGTACTTC	CARSPRLWDRFVPGYEQYF
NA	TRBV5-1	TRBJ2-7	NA	TGCGCCAGCAGCTTGGGCCCCCAGGGGGGTGGCGCTTCCTACGAGCAGTACTTC	CASSLGPQGGGASYEQYF
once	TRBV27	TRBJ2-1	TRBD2	TGTGCCACCGCCCTGACTAGCGGGAGACACAATGAGCAGTTCTTC	CATALTSGRHNEQFF
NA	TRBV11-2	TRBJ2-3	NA	TGTGCCAGCAGCTTACGGACCCTGCGGGGCACAGATACGCAGTATTTT	CASSLRTLRGTDTQYF
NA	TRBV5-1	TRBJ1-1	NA	TGCGCCAGCAGCTTGCAGGACAGCACAGAAGCTTTCTTT	CASSLQDSTEAFF
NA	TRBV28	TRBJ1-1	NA	TGTGCCAGCAGTTTTATGGTAAGCAGCACTGAAGCTTTCTTT	CASSFMVSSTEAFF